These 24 T cell receptor beta chains were sequenced from one sample in a study of blood T cell repertoires in COVID-19. The method was immunoSEQ multiplex PCR; TCRdb's version includes in-frame clones alone and lacks a portion of them. The sample lists roughly 87,000 clones; approximately 71% were seen once. The sequencing input was peripheral blood. Receptor source: a woman aged 50 to 65 with acute or convalescent COVID-19.

The J gene is TRBJ2-7, the V gene TRBV2; 8 nucleotides agree with TRBD2. The V segment lost 3 bases and the J segment 5 bases; nucleotides outside the gene matches: 3. Germline assignment: CDR1 SNHLY and CDR2 FYNNEI. The CDR3 is made up of 13 amino acids. CDR3 residues: CASSDGRADEQYF. CDR3 nucleotide sequence: TGTGCCAGCAGTGACGGGAGGGCAGACGAGCAGTACTTC.

The rearrangement joins TRBV7-2 to TRBJ2-7; possible D gene TRBD2, 6 bases. The germline V and J ends were trimmed by 5 bases and 3 bases, with 20 bases remaining between them. Per the germline V gene, CDR1 is SGHTA and CDR2 is FQGNSA. This CDR3 contains 16 residues. Written as DNA, the CDR3 is TGTGCCAGCAGCCCTCGCGGAGGGAGCAGTAACTACGAGCAGTACTTC. It is translated as CASSPRGGSSNYEQYF.

This clone was seen just once. This chain uses TRBV30 with TRBJ2-2; D remains unclear. The CDR3 is 12 residues long. The germline V and J ends were trimmed by 0 bases and 8 bases, with 7 bases remaining between them. Germline V gene lookup returns CDR1 GTSNPN and CDR2 SVGIG (reference sequence). As DNA, the CDR3 is TGTGCCTGGAGTGTAGCGTTTGGGGAGCTGTTTTTT. Residues: CAWSVAFGELFF.

This clone was seen a few times. The genes are TRBV5-6 and TRBJ1-2, with D perhaps TRBD1 (5 bases). CDR3 length: 15 amino acids. Between the trimmed V and J ends, which lost 4 bases and 2 bases, there was a span of 15 bases. From germline, CDR1 is SGHDT and CDR2 YYEEEE. As DNA, the CDR3 is TGTGCCAGCAGCATGACAGCGATTCCAAACTATGGCTACACCTTC. It is translated as CASSMTAIPNYGYTF.

There are a few counts of this clone. This sequence joins TRBV4-1 and TRBJ1-2; perhaps TRBD1 as D (5 bases). The CDR3 runs to 12 residues. V lost 5 bases and J lost 8, with 12 bases in between. Germline V CDR1 and CDR2: MGHRA, YSYEKL. CDR3 nucleotides: TGCGCCAGCAGCGACCAGGGTTACGGCTACACCTTC. Translated: CASSDQGYGYTF.

In this sample, this clone turned up a few times. The chain is built from TRBV5-6 and TRBJ1-3; D uncertain. Deletions cut 0 bases from V and 0 bases from J, with 13 bases between. The CDR3 is 17 amino acids. Germline CDR1 SGHDT, CDR2 YYEEEE. CDR3 sequence: CASSLAGWSGSGNTIYF. CDR3 sequence (DNA): TGTGCCAGCAGCTTGGCCGGATGGAGCGGCTCTGGAAACACCATATATTTT.

The J gene is TRBJ1-2, the V gene TRBV5-1, with 8 bases identical to TRBD1. Germline V gene sequence: CDR1 SGHRS, CDR2 YFSETQ. V was clipped by 4 bases and J by 14 bases; unmatched bases: 10. This CDR3 is 12 amino acids long. The CDR3 loop is CASSAGQGGGTF. In DNA, the CDR3 is TGCGCCAGCAGCGCAGGACAGGGTGGTGGTACCTTC.

The J gene is TRBJ1-6, the V gene TRBV5-1; D remains ambiguous. This CDR3 is 15 amino acids long. Germline loops: CDR1 SGHRS, CDR2 YFSETQ. Trimming left V 0 bases short and J 6 bases short, with 10 bases between. The CDR3 bases are TGCGCCAGCAGCTTGGAGTCAACTTCTAATTCACCCCTCCACTTT. This gives the protein CASSLESTSNSPLHF.

The chain carries TRBV24-1 and TRBJ1-1; TRBD1 might be the D (5 bases). Germline CDR1 KGHDR, CDR2 SFDVKD. The CDR3 totals 12 residues. Trimming took off 2 bases at V and 8 bases at J, with 8 bases between the two ends. The CDR3 DNA is TGTGCCACCAGTGATTCTCGGGGGGAAGCTTTCTTT. It is translated as CATSDSRGEAFF.

The rearrangement links TRBV3-1 (or the pseudogene TRBV3-2) to TRBJ2-3; 8 nucleotides agree with TRBD1. V lost 1 base to trimming and J lost 6 bases; unmatched junction nucleotides: 12. There are 17 residues in the CDR3. Germline CDR1 is LGHDT and CDR2 is YNNKEL (reference sequence). CDR3 in amino acids: CASSQGFDRGMGDTQYF. The CDR3, as DNA: TGTGCCAGCAGCCAAGGTTTCGACAGGGGCATGGGGGATACGCAGTATTTT.

The rearrangement joins TRBV7-2 to TRBJ1-1; 7 bases agree with TRBD1. The CDR3 runs to 14 residues. The trim removed 5 bases at V and 0 bases at J, leaving 3 bases unmatched. Germline lookup yields CDR1 SGHTA and CDR2 FQGNSA. CDR3 in amino acids: CASSGQALNTEAFF. Here the CDR3 DNA reads TGTGCCAGCAGCGGACAGGCCCTGAACACTGAAGCTTTCTTT.

The J gene is TRBJ1-5, the V gene TRBV19, with 11 bases identical to TRBD1. Trimming removed 7 bases from V and 7 bases from J; junction bases left unmatched: 6. This CDR3 comprises 14 residues. Per the germline V gene, CDR1 is LNHDA and CDR2 is SQIVND (reference sequence). The CDR3 reads CASTRDRGRQPQHF. The DNA for the CDR3 is TGTGCCAGTACCAGGGACAGGGGGAGGCAGCCCCAGCATTTT. Full variable domain (outside the CDR3, taken from reference TRBV19 and TRBJ1-5): DGGITQSPKYLFRKEGQNVTLSCEQNLNHDAMYWYRQDPGQGLRLIYYSQIVNDFQKGDIAEGYSVSREKKESFPLTVTSAQKNPTAFYLCASTRDRGRQPQHFGDGTRLSIL.

This clone was counted between two and nine times. The rearrangement joins TRBV27 to TRBJ2-1; no clear D. V was pared by 3 bases and J by 6 bases, with 6 bases between. Germline loops: CDR1 MNHEY, CDR2 SMNVEV (reference sequence). The CDR3 loop spans 12 amino acids. For the CDR3, the DNA is TGTGCCAGCAGTTTCAACACCAATGAGCAGTTCTTC. Translating it yields CASSFNTNEQFF.

V gene TRBV6-5 combines with J gene TRBJ1-3; the D is unclear. CDR1 and CDR2 (germline): MNHEY, SVGAGI. There are 14 residues in the CDR3. CDR3 region: CAVRAGSGGNTIYF. The CDR3 nucleotides read TGTGCGGTCAGAGCGGGGTCGGGCGGAAACACCATATATTTT.

Points on this clone: The sample has other DNA sequences that encode this CDR3 too. The chain links TRBV6-5 to TRBJ1-1; D perhaps matches TRBD1 (5 bases). This CDR3 has 14 amino acids. CDR1 is MNHEY, CDR2 SVGAGI, per germline. Deletions cut 4 bases from V and 2 bases from J, with 11 bases between. This chain's CDR3 is CASSSPTANTEAFF. The CDR3 region has the DNA TGTGCCAGCAGTTCACCGACAGCCAACACTGAAGCTTTCTTT.

There are a few counts of this clone. The chain recombines TRBV7-2 with TRBJ2-7; 10 bases are a match to TRBD2. The CDR3 consists of 15 residues. J was trimmed by 3 bases and V by 0 bases; bases with no gene match: 2. Germline lookup yields CDR1 SGHTA and CDR2 FQGNSA. The CDR3 sequence is CASSLASGGYYEQYF. The DNA of the CDR3 is TGTGCCAGCAGCTTAGCTAGCGGGGGGTACTACGAGCAGTACTTC.

The rearrangement links TRBV20-1 to TRBJ1-2; D gene uncertain. V was pared by 6 bases and J by 6 bases, with 11 bases between. This CDR3 spans 11 amino acids. Germline V lookup: CDR1 DFQATT, CDR2 SNEGSKA (reference sequence). The CDR3 region is CSAPEGNGYTF. CDR3 nucleotides: TGCAGTGCCCCGGAGGGAAATGGCTACACCTTC.

The V and J genes are TRBV30 and TRBJ1-1; D unresolved. V was trimmed by 5 bases and J by 0 bases, leaving 13 bases between them. This CDR3 region has 14 residues. Germline CDR1 and CDR2: GTSNPN and SVGIG (reference sequence). CDR3 sequence (DNA): TGTGCCTGGTTCAAGGTGCGGCTGAACACTGAAGCTTTCTTT. It yields the protein CAWFKVRLNTEAFF. The variable domain in full, completed from reference TRBV30 and TRBJ1-1, reads SQTIHQWPATLVQPVGSPLSLECTVEGTSNPNLYWYRQAAGRGLQLLFYSVGIGQISSEVPQNLSASRPQDRQFILSSKKLLLSDSGFYLCAWFKVRLNTEAFFGQGTRLTVV.

V gene TRBV25-1 combines with J gene TRBJ2-7; D unresolved. Trimming pared 1 base from V and 3 bases from J, leaving 4 bases between. The CDR3 is 12 amino acids. CDR1 MGHDK and CDR2 SYGVNS come from the germline V gene. In nucleotides, the CDR3 is TGTGCCAGCAGTGAATCTTACTACGAGCAGTACTTC. Protein sequence: CASSESYYEQYF.

The chain uses TRBV5-8 and TRBJ2-3; a weak D match, TRBD1 (6 bases). CDR3 length: 16 residues. V dropped 0 bases and J dropped 3 bases, with 14 bases sitting between them. Looked up from germline, CDR1 is SGHTS and CDR2 is YDEGEE. In DNA, the CDR3 is TGTGCCAGCAGCTTGGGCTCAGGGACAAAAACAGATACGCAGTATTTT. It yields the protein CASSLGSGTKTDTQYF.

The CDR3, as DNA: TGTGCCAGTAGTCACGACAGGGATCAGCCCCAGCATTTT. It yields the protein CASSHDRDQPQHF. The chain is built from TRBV19 and TRBJ1-5; 7 bases match TRBD1. The CDR3 is 13 amino acids. Germline V gene data show CDR1 as LNHDA and CDR2 as SQIVND (reference sequence). Losses at the gene ends were 5 bases for V and 5 bases for J; bases not matched to a gene: 3.

The chain is built from TRBV7-2 and TRBJ1-4, with a tentative D call TRBD1 (5 bases). The CDR3 consists of 16 residues. Per the germline V gene, CDR1 is SGHTA and CDR2 is FQGNSA. Trimming pared 0 bases from V and 8 bases from J, leaving 16 bases between. CDR3 region: CASSLALGRVGEKLFF. The CDR3 DNA reads TGTGCCAGCAGCTTAGCGCTCGGCAGGGTCGGGGAAAAACTGTTTTTT.

The V gene is TRBV21-1, the J gene TRBJ2-1; TRBD2, the D gene given by the table, was not confirmed from the DNA. TRBV21-1 is designated a pseudogene. The CDR3 spans 16 residues. The CDR3 here is CASSRPSGGFYNEQFF. DNA of the CDR3: TGTGCCAGCAGCCGCCCTAGCGGGGGATTTTACAATGAGCAGTTCTTC.

This clone was recorded a few times. The chain employs TRBV15 and TRBJ1-2; no clear D. The CDR3 has 15 residues. V was pared by 0 bases and J by 8 bases, with 16 bases between. Germline CDR1 is LNHNV and CDR2 is YYDKDF (reference sequence). CDR3 DNA sequence: TGTGCCACCAGCAGAGAAACGCGCGTTATAGAAGGCTACACCTTC. It encodes CATSRETRVIEGYTF.